The 3 T cell receptor beta chains given below trace back to one sample, sequenced in a study of Tregs in tolerant kidney transplant recipients. The nonmyeloablative bone marrow transplants came from related graft donors, with transient mixed chimerism. The table came from immunoSEQ multiplex PCR; TCRdb's copy has only in-frame clones and leaves some out. This table lists 14,000 or so clones. Source: CD8+ T cells from blood (PBMCs), taken 6 months after the transplant. The receptors derive from a human patient who received a combined kidney and bone marrow transplant. The T cells may partly be graft donor cells.

Comment on this clone: The observed sequence ends 3 residues before the CDR3 terminus, with the missing tail filled in from the germline J gene. The rearrangement uses TRBV20-1 and TRBJ2-1; no clear D gene. The ends were cut back, 3 bases at V and 1 base at J, with 16 bases in the middle. CDR3 size: 16 residues. Germline CDR1 and CDR2: DFQATT and SNEGSKA (reference sequence). The covered CDR3 bases are TGCAGTGCTAGGTCTAGGCCTGGGTGGTCCTACAATGAG. Protein sequence: CSARSRPGWSYNE. The full CDR3 reads CSARSRPGWSYNEQFF.

With regard to this clone: The read falls 3 residues short of the CDR3 end, and the missing part is taken from the germline J gene. The chain uses TRBV10-1 and TRBJ1-2; D is undetermined. V dropped 3 bases and J dropped 3 bases, with 8 bases sitting between them. Germline CDR1 is WNHNN and CDR2 is SYGVQD (reference sequence). The CDR3 has 13 residues. The CDR3 reads CASSDTGDYGYTF. CDR3 DNA (partial): TGCGCCAGCAGTGACACGGGTGACTATGGC.

In regard to this clone: The read terminates 3 residues before the CDR3 end, so the remaining end is supplied by the germline J gene. The rearrangement uses TRBV5-5 and TRBJ1-1; 7 nucleotides align to TRBD1. The V segment lost 6 bases and the J segment 5 bases; nucleotides outside the gene matches: 7. The CDR3 spans 13 residues. The germline CDR1 and CDR2 sequences are SGHKS and YYEKEE (reference sequence). The covered CDR3 bases are TGTGCCAGCATGAGGCAGGGGGTGACTGAA. Protein sequence: CASMRQGVTE. The entire CDR3 is CASMRQGVTEAFF.